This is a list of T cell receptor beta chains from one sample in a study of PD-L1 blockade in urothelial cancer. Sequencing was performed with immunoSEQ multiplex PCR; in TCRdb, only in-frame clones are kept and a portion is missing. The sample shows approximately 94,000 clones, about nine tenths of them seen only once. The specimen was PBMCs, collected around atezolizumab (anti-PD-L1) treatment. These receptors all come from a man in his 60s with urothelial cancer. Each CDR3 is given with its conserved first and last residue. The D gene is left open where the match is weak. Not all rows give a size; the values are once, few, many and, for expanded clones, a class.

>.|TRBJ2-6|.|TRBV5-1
CASSLAVSSGANVLTF
TGCGCCAGCAGCTTGGCGGTTAGCTCTGGGGCCAACGTCCTGACTTTC
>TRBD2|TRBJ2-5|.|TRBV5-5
CASSLAGLAGGIRETQYF
TGTGCCAGCAGCTTGGCCGGTCTAGCGGGAGGTATAAGAGAGACCCAGTACTTC
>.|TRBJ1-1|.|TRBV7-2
CASSLRRGNTEAFF
TGTGCCAGCAGCTTAAGGCGAGGGAACACTGAAGCTTTCTTT
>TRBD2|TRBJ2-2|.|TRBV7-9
CASSAYGGGGAVDTGELFF
TGTGCCAGCAGCGCTTACGGGGGCGGGGGGGCCGTTGACACCGGGGAGCTGTTTTTT
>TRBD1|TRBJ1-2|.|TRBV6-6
CASIQGQGRRGYTF
TGTGCCAGCATCCAAGGACAGGGGAGGCGTGGCTACACCTTC
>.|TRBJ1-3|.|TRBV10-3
CAIRGGSGNTIYF
TGTGCCATCAGGGGGGGATCTGGAAACACCATATATTTT
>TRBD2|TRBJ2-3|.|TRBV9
CASSVAGTSADTQYF
TGTGCCAGCAGCGTAGCAGGGACTAGCGCGGATACGCAGTATTTT
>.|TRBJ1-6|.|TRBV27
CASRPTGNSPLHF
TGTGCCAGCAGACCAACCGGTAATTCACCCCTCCACTTT
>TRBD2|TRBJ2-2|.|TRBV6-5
CASSWVAGLNTGELFF
TGTGCCAGCAGTTGGGTAGCGGGACTGAACACCGGGGAGCTGTTTTTT
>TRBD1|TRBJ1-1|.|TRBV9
CASSFGTGEGTEAFF
TGTGCCAGCAGCTTCGGGACAGGGGAAGGAACTGAAGCTTTCTTT
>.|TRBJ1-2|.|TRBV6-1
CATGETELYGYTF
TGTGCCACGGGGGAGACGGAGCTTTATGGCTACACCTTC
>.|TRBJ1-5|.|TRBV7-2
CASSLAGAPDQPQHF
TGTGCCAGCAGCTTAGCAGGGGCGCCCGATCAGCCCCAGCATTTT
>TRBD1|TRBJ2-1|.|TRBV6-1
CASIHRGRSNEQFF
TGTGCCAGCATTCACAGGGGGCGAAGTAATGAGCAGTTCTTC
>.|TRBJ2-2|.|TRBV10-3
CAITAGAGTGELFF
TGTGCCATCACGGCGGGGGCGGGCACCGGGGAGCTGTTTTTT
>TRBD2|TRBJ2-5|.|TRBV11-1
CASSRGLAGVRETQYF
TGTGCCAGCAGCCGGGGGCTAGCGGGAGTGCGAGAGACCCAGTACTTC
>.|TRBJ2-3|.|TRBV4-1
CASSQRPSEVSTDTQYF
TGCGCCAGCAGCCAAAGACCTAGCGAGGTTAGCACAGATACGCAGTATTTT
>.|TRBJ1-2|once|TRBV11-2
CASSPTGYGYTF
TGTGCCAGCAGCCCCACGGGGTATGGCTACACCTTC
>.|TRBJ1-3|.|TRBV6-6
CASSYQGIAGNTIYF
TGTGCCAGCAGTTACCAGGGGATTGCTGGAAACACCATATATTTT
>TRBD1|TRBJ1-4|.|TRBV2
CASSEGTGNVKLFF
TGTGCCAGCAGTGAGGGGACAGGGAATGTAAAACTGTTTTTT
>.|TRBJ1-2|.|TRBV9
CASSVGRGANYGYTF
TGTGCCAGCAGCGTTGGCAGGGGAGCTAACTATGGCTACACCTTC
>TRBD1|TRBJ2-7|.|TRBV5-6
CASGRTGGFPYEQYF
TGTGCCAGCGGTCGGACAGGGGGTTTCCCCTACGAGCAGTACTTC
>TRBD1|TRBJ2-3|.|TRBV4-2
CASSQGGGGDTQYF
TGTGCCAGCAGCCAAGGAGGGGGCGGGGATACGCAGTATTTT
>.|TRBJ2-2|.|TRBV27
CASSPRTNTGELFF
TGTGCCAGCAGTCCTAGGACTAACACCGGGGAGCTGTTTTTT